The clone carrying this T cell receptor beta chain was seen a few times. Its antigen is not identified. Using a J-beta primer mix together with a sample-barcoded 5' primer, a second PCR was run for about 6 to 11 cycles. TCRdb re-called the 5' RACE reads through MiXCR, storing one row per CDR3 protein. The table shows more than 450,000 distinct CDR3 sequences, with about 27% occurring only once. Researchers collected 9 to 10 milliliters of peripheral blood from every single donor. This record comes from a study of blood T cells in healthy people across ages. Findings of the study overall: Diversity estimates from one million T cells were considered underestimates.

This sample was shared with a second study, whose subject was T cells of mothers and their children. That report notes: At a sensitivity of around 100 clones per million clonotypes, no persistent microchimeric T cell clones appeared.

The source of this sequence is a boy younger than 10 in good health. The source material was blood.

The CDR3 here is CSATSGQGNNEQFF. CDR3 DNA: TGCAGTGCTACTTCCGGACAGGGGAACAATGAGCAGTTCTTC. The chain has TRBV20-1 and TRBJ2-1, with TRBD1 identical over 9 bases. The CDR3 totals 14 residues. Germline V gene lookup returns CDR1 DFQATT and CDR2 SNEGSKA (reference sequence). The V and J ends lost 4 bases and 5 bases, in that order; junction bases with no gene match: 6.